The 27 T cell receptor beta chains below come from one sample, sequenced in a study of chemoradiotherapy in HPV16-positive cancers. Generated by immunoSEQ multiplex PCR, the TCRdb table keeps only in-frame clones and is missing some. The sample has 12,000 to 15,000 clones, roughly 71% seen once; the top ten hold roughly 18%. Sampling was carried out from a patient who underwent chemoradiotherapy. All receptors come from a human donor with HPV-associated anogenital cancer.

The chain is built from TRBV28 and TRBJ1-1; no definite D call. The V gene lost 2 bases and the J gene lost 8 bases, with 12 bases spanning the gap. The CDR3 is 13 amino acids. Germline-derived CDR1 and CDR2 are MDHEN and SYDVKM. The CDR3 bases are TGTGCCAGCAGTTTACAAGGACGGGGAGAAGCTTTCTTT. Encoded protein: CASSLQGRGEAFF.

Sample share makes this clone medium-sized. The chain carries TRBV9 and TRBJ2-2; D uncertain. Between the trimmed V and J ends, which lost 4 bases and 6 bases, there was a span of 7 bases. CDR1 SGDLS and CDR2 YYNGEE come from the germline V gene. This CDR3 is built from 12 residues. The CDR3 nucleotides read TGTGCCAGCAGCCCTTTGCCCGGGGAGCTGTTTTTT. Its translation: CASSPLPGELFF.

CDR3 sequence: CASSPPGGENSPLHF. CDR3 nucleotides: TGTGCCAGCTCACCACCGGGGGGAGAGAATTCACCCCTCCACTTT. The rearrangement links TRBV18 to TRBJ1-6, with D possibly being TRBD1 (5 bases). The V and J ends lost 0 bases and 7 bases respectively, with 10 bases between them. Germline CDR1 KGHSH, CDR2 LQKENI. The CDR3 contains 15 residues.

This sequence joins TRBV15 and TRBJ1-5; D not resolved. Germline CDR1 is LNHNV and CDR2 is YYDKDF (reference sequence). The length of the CDR3 is 13 residues. Trimming shortened V by 0 bases and J by 8 bases, and 8 bases separated the two germline ends. CDR3: CATSRDSMEPQHF. The CDR3 nucleotides are TGTGCCACCAGCAGAGATTCGATGGAGCCCCAGCATTTT.

This clone was seen only a few times. The chain couples TRBV28 to TRBJ1-5, with D possibly matching TRBD1 (6 bases). Trimming took off 3 bases at V and 5 bases at J, with 17 bases between the two ends. The CDR3 sequence is 16 residues long. Germline V CDR1 and CDR2: MDHEN, SYDVKM. This CDR3 reads CASSLGAWSEHQPQHF. The CDR3 coding sequence is TGTGCCAGCAGTTTGGGGGCCTGGAGCGAACATCAGCCCCAGCATTTT.

This chain connects TRBV19 to TRBJ2-7; 8 nucleotides agree with TRBD1. Germline trimming cut 1 base from V and 3 bases from J; bases unmatched to any gene: 5. CDR3 length equals 15 residues. Germline values: CDR1 LNHDA, CDR2 SQIVND (reference sequence). The CDR3 region has the DNA TGTGCCAGTAGTATAGCCAGGGGGCGAAGCTACGAGCAGTACTTC. Residues: CASSIARGRSYEQYF.

This sequence joins TRBV2 and TRBJ2-5; a weak D match, TRBD2 (5 bases). V was pared by 5 bases and J by 5 bases, with 12 bases between. Germline V gene lookup returns CDR1 SNHLY and CDR2 FYNNEI. This CDR3 is 13 amino acids long. CDR3: CASSRGLLETQYF. The CDR3 DNA follows: TGTGCCAGCAGTCGTGGACTGCTGGAGACCCAGTACTTC.

J is TRBJ2-7 and V is TRBV7-2; 7 bases map to TRBD1. CDR1 SGHTA and CDR2 FQGNSA come from the germline V gene. V gave up 2 bases and J gave up 2 bases; unmatched junction bases: 6. The CDR3 contains 15 residues. CDR3 in amino acids: CASSLYWDRTYEQYF. DNA of the CDR3: TGTGCCAGCAGCTTATATTGGGACAGAACCTACGAGCAGTACTTC.

This chain uses TRBV2 with TRBJ2-1, with D maybe TRBD2 (5 bases). The CDR3 contains 15 residues. V lost 2 bases and J lost 5, with 13 bases in between. Germline-derived CDR1 and CDR2 are SNHLY and FYNNEI. For the CDR3, the DNA is TGTGCCAGCAGTGAATCTAGACTACACAACAATGAGCAGTTCTTC. It yields the protein CASSESRLHNNEQFF.

The chain recombines TRBV6-1 with TRBJ1-2; no firm D call. The germline CDR1 and CDR2 sequences are MNHNS and SASEGT. The CDR3 length is 12 residues. The V end was cut by 2 bases, the J end by 7 bases, with 8 bases between. CDR3 DNA sequence: TGTGCCAGCAGTGAAACAGAGCTTGGCTACACCTTC. Translated, it gives CASSETELGYTF.

Concerning this clone itself: At one boundary the junction diverges from the germline segment, which might be a read error. V is TRBV7-7 and J is TRBJ2-2; TRBD1 might be the D (7 bases). The CDR3 has 16 amino acids. The V gene's germline CDR1 is SSHAT and CDR2 FNYEAQ (reference sequence). CDR3 DNA sequence: TGTGCTAGCAGCTTAGCAGGGGGGCCACCCGCAGGGGAGCTGTTTTTT. It yields the protein CASSLAGGPPAGELFF. The full variable domain, with the rest looked up from reference TRBV7-7 and TRBJ2-2, is GAGVSQSPRYKVTKRGQDVTLRCDPISSHATLYWYQQALGQGPEFLTYFNYEAQPDKSGLPSDRFSAERPEGSISTLTIQRTEQRDSAMYRCASSLAGGPPAGELFFGEGSRLTVL.

The chain employs TRBV18 and TRBJ1-4; maybe TRBD1 (6 bases). The V gene's germline CDR1 is KGHSH and CDR2 LQKENI. The CDR3 length is 14 residues. V was trimmed by 0 bases and J by 7 bases, leaving 9 bases between them. The CDR3 reads CASSPPGAPEKLFF. The CDR3 coding sequence is TGTGCCAGCTCACCACCGGGGGCGCCTGAAAAACTGTTTTTT. Together with reference TRBV18 and TRBJ1-4, the CDR3 gives the full variable domain: NAGVMQNPRHLVRRRGQEARLRCSPMKGHSHVYWYRQLPEEGLKFMVYLQKENIIDESGMPKERFSAEFPKEGPSILRIQQVVRGDSAAYFCASSPPGAPEKLFFGSGTQLSVL.

A word on this clone: The junction does not match germline at one end; this may be a read error. The chain joins TRBV7-7 to TRBJ2-5; tentatively, D is TRBD1 (6 bases). Germline loops: CDR1 SSHAT, CDR2 FNYEAQ (reference sequence). The CDR3 loop spans 13 amino acids. The CDR3 DNA reads as TGTGCTAGCAGCGCCGACAGGCGGGAGACCCAGTACTTC. Its protein is CASSADRRETQYF.

The V and J genes are TRBV20-1 and TRBJ2-7, with D unresolved. The CDR3 is made up of 11 amino acids. Germline CDR1 and CDR2: DFQATT and SNEGSKA (reference sequence). V was pared by 3 bases and J by 3 bases, with 6 bases between. CDR3 sequence (DNA): TGCAGTGCTAGGGTCCACTACGAGCAGTACTTC. Its protein product is CSARVHYEQYF.

The chain recombines TRBV13 with TRBJ2-5; D is unresolved. CDR1 is PRHDT and CDR2 is FYEKMQ in the germline V gene (reference sequence). Trimming cost V 1 base and J 4 bases, with 10 bases left between them. This CDR3 comprises 14 residues. For the CDR3, the DNA is TGTGCCAGCAGCTTAGTTGGGGTGGCAGAGACCCAGTACTTC. Residues: CASSLVGVAETQYF.

CDR3 loop: CASSSRRDRGRETQYF. CDR3 DNA: TGTGCCAGTAGTAGCAGACGGGACAGGGGAAGGGAGACCCAGTACTTC. This chain links TRBV19 with TRBJ2-5; 10 bases align to TRBD1. V trimming: 4 bases; J trimming: 5 bases; junction bases outside the gene matches: 10. The CDR3 is made up of 16 amino acids. Germline CDR1 LNHDA, CDR2 SQIVND (reference sequence).

This rearrangement joins TRBV7-9 to TRBJ1-1, with D maybe TRBD1 (5 bases). Per germline, CDR1 SEHNR and CDR2 FQNEAQ (reference sequence). V lost 6 bases to trimming and J lost 4 bases, with 18 bases between them. This CDR3 spans 15 amino acids. The DNA of the CDR3 is TGTGCCAGCAGTCCATCGACAGCAGTAGGCACTGAAGCTTTCTTT. Translating gives CASSPSTAVGTEAFF.

This sequence joins TRBV11-2 and TRBJ1-1, with TRBD1 as a possible D gene (5 bases). V gave up 5 bases and J gave up 6 bases, with 16 bases separating them. CDR3 length equals 14 residues. Germline CDR1 reads SGHAT; CDR2 reads FQNNGV. The CDR3 DNA is TGTGCCAGCAGCCAACAAGGGGTAGGGGCTGAAGCTTTCTTT. Its protein product is CASSQQGVGAEAFF.

CDR3 sequence: CASSLGTAGTQYF. The CDR3 coding sequence is TGTGCCAGCAGCTTGGGGACAGCGGGGACCCAGTACTTC. The chain joins TRBV11-2 to TRBJ2-5, with D possibly TRBD1 on 7 matching bases. The CDR3 covers 13 residues. Trimming stripped 3 bases from V and 7 bases from J, with 12 bases between. The germline CDR1 and CDR2 sequences are SGHAT and FQNNGV.

The chain links TRBV9 to TRBJ1-5, with TRBD1 identical over 7 bases. CDR1 is SGDLS, CDR2 YYNGEE, per germline. This CDR3 region has 18 residues. The CDR3 reads CALEPDRAKVVGNQPQHF. The CDR3 DNA sequence: TGTGCGCTGGAGCCCGACAGGGCTAAGGTGGTGGGCAATCAGCCCCAGCATTTT.

This clone has more than one count but fewer than ten. The chain links TRBV6-6 to TRBJ2-7, with D unresolved. Deletions cut 0 bases from V and 0 bases from J, with 6 bases between. CDR1 MNHNY and CDR2 SVGAGI come from the germline V gene (reference sequence). There are 14 residues in the CDR3. CDR3 bases: TGTGCCAGCAGTTACTCAGATTTCTCCTACGAGCAGTACTTC. Residues: CASSYSDFSYEQYF.

The chain couples TRBV19 to TRBJ1-2, with a weak D call TRBD1 (5 bases). Between the trimmed V and J ends, which lost 4 bases and 6 bases, there was a span of 15 bases. In germline, CDR1 is LNHDA, CDR2 SQIVND (reference sequence). The CDR3 is 14 amino acids. The chain's CDR3 is CASSNQIGEDGYTF. The CDR3 coding sequence is TGTGCCAGTAGTAATCAGATAGGGGAGGATGGCTACACCTTC.

This clone occurred a few times. CDR3 sequence reads: CASSLVGGETQYF. The CDR3 DNA sequence: TGTGCCAGCAGTTTAGTCGGAGGAGAGACCCAGTACTTC. The chain couples TRBV27 to TRBJ2-5; possibly TRBD2 for D (5 bases). The CDR3 extends over 13 amino acids. Between the trimmed V and J ends, which lost 2 bases and 4 bases, there was a span of 8 bases. The germline V gene encodes CDR1 MNHEY and CDR2 SMNVEV (reference sequence).

The V and J genes are TRBV30 and TRBJ2-7; the match to TRBD1 covers 7 bases. Germline values: CDR1 GTSNPN, CDR2 SVGIG (reference sequence). V shed 1 base, J shed 0 bases, and the junction held 9 bases outside the gene matches. CDR3 length: 16 residues. This CDR3 is CAWSAQGQLVSYEQYF. CDR3 bases: TGTGCCTGGAGTGCCCAGGGACAGTTAGTCTCCTACGAGCAGTACTTC. Based on the CDR3 plus reference TRBV30 and TRBJ2-7, the full variable domain is SQTIHQWPATLVQPVGSPLSLECTVEGTSNPNLYWYRQAAGRGLQLLFYSVGIGQISSEVPQNLSASRPQDRQFILSSKKLLLSDSGFYLCAWSAQGQLVSYEQYFGPGTRLTVT.

This sequence joins TRBV18 and TRBJ2-5; 9 bases fit TRBD2. V lost 6 bases and J lost 6; bases outside the gene matches: 11. In germline, CDR1 is KGHSH, CDR2 LQKENI. The CDR3 contains 15 residues. The chain's CDR3 is CASSPGTSIAQTQYF. In nucleotides, the CDR3 is TGTGCCAGCTCCCCCGGGACTAGCATCGCGCAGACCCAGTACTTC.

This clone turned up a few times. The V gene is TRBV9, the J gene TRBJ2-5; D possibly matches TRBD1 or TRBD2 (5 bases each). CDR1 is SGDLS, CDR2 YYNGEE, per germline. V shed 4 bases and J shed 4 bases, with 20 bases lying between them. The CDR3 has 16 amino acids. The CDR3 region is CASSPSALGTRETQYF. CDR3 in DNA: TGTGCCAGCAGCCCCAGTGCGTTAGGGACCAGAGAGACCCAGTACTTC.

This chain links TRBV7-9 with TRBJ1-3, with D perhaps matching TRBD1 (6 bases). This CDR3 region has 13 residues. The germline V and J ends were trimmed by 8 bases and 1 base, with 9 bases remaining between them. Germline values: CDR1 SEHNR, CDR2 FQNEAQ (reference sequence). This chain's CDR3 is CASQGGSGNTIYF. The DNA of the CDR3 is TGTGCCAGCCAAGGGGGTTCTGGAAACACCATATATTTT.